The 26 T cell receptor beta chains listed next were all sequenced from one sample in a study of cytomegalovirus exposure and HLA in healthy donors (dated by TCRdb to the late 2010s). Libraries were made using the immunoSEQ multiplex PCR assay. For the multiplex PCR, a mixture combining 60 forward primers for TCR Vbeta segments and 13 reverse primers for TCR Jbeta segments was used. Held by TCRdb, this immuneACCESS table contains in-frame sequences only and omits some clones. Under half of the omission traces to an unresolved V gene where checked; the cause of the rest is unknown. In this sample the table shows fewer than 140,000 clones, roughly four fifths of which occur a single time. The top ten constitute less than 2% of the sample. Sequencing was carried out using PBMCs. These receptor sequences come from a man aged 50 to 60 in good health and CMV-seronegative.

The chain links TRBV2 to TRBJ2-6, with D perhaps TRBD1 (5 bases). The CDR3 length is 15 residues. CDR1 and CDR2 (germline): SNHLY, FYNNEI. Trimming stripped 11 bases from V and 1 base from J, with 15 bases between. The CDR3 region is CAVQEGASGANVLTF. The CDR3 bases are TGTGCCGTCCAGGAAGGGGCATCTGGGGCCAACGTCCTGACTTTC.

This chain joins TRBV27 and TRBJ2-2, with a possible D match to TRBD2 (7 bases). V dropped 5 bases and J dropped 4 bases, with 14 bases sitting between them. The CDR3 has 15 amino acids. Germline CDR1 and CDR2: MNHEY and SMNVEV (reference sequence). The CDR3 protein is CASSPEGGGTGELFF. The CDR3 DNA follows: TGTGCCAGCAGTCCAGAGGGGGGGGGCACCGGGGAGCTGTTTTTT.

This chain uses TRBV10-3 with TRBJ2-1; TRBD2 matches at 9 bases. This CDR3 is 12 amino acids long. CDR1 ENHRY and CDR2 SYGVKD come from the germline V gene. V lost 5 bases, J lost 14 bases, and 7 bases stayed unmatched. CDR3 nucleotides: TGTGCCATCAGTTCGAGGCGGGGGGGAAAGTTCTTC. Its protein is CAISSRRGGKFF.

This clone has only a few counts. This chain uses TRBV19 with TRBJ1-2, with a tentative D call TRBD1 (5 bases). The CDR3 covers 13 residues. Trimming pared 6 bases from V and 8 bases from J, leaving 16 bases between. CDR1 and CDR2 (germline): LNHDA, SQIVND (reference sequence). CDR3 amino acids: CASRPAGGEGYTF. The CDR3, as DNA: TGTGCCAGTAGACCCGCCGGGGGGGAAGGCTACACCTTC. Drawing the rest from reference TRBV19 and TRBJ1-2, the complete variable domain is DGGITQSPKYLFRKEGQNVTLSCEQNLNHDAMYWYRQDPGQGLRLIYYSQIVNDFQKGDIAEGYSVSREKKESFPLTVTSAQKNPTAFYLCASRPAGGEGYTFGSGTRLTVV.

The chain couples TRBV6-6 to TRBJ1-1; 10 nucleotides line up with TRBD1. V trimming: 5 bases; J trimming: 11 bases; junction bases outside the gene matches: 11. CDR1 is MNHNY, CDR2 SVGAGI, per germline (reference sequence). The CDR3 consists of 14 residues. CDR3 nucleotide sequence: TGTGCCAGCAGTCCCGGGACAGGGGTATTGCAGGCTTTCTTT. Translating gives CASSPGTGVLQAFF.

This clone was counted a few times. The chain couples TRBV5-6 to TRBJ1-6, with TRBD1 as a possible D gene (6 bases). The CDR3 has 14 amino acids. CDR1 is SGHDT, CDR2 YYEEEE, per germline. The ends were cut back, 2 bases at V and 9 bases at J, with 12 bases in the middle. CDR3 nucleotides: TGTGCCAGCAGCTTTCGTAGGGGGACTTCACCCCTCCACTTT. Encoded protein: CASSFRRGTSPLHF.

The DNA of the CDR3 is TGTGCCAGCAGCTTGGGTGGGGCGAACACTGAAGCTTTCTTT. It is translated as CASSLGGANTEAFF. The genes are TRBV5-4 and TRBJ1-1; D is possibly TRBD1 (5 bases). Trimming took off 0 bases at V and 1 base at J, with 7 bases between the two ends. Germline values: CDR1 SGHNT, CDR2 YYREEE (reference sequence). The CDR3 spans 14 residues.

The chain combines TRBV5-6 with TRBJ2-7, with D tentatively TRBD1 (6 bases). Trimming stripped 4 bases from V and 5 bases from J, with 16 bases between. This CDR3 is 14 amino acids long. Germline V gene lookup returns CDR1 SGHDT and CDR2 YYEEEE. CDR3 region: CASSTDGQLDEQYF. The CDR3 DNA follows: TGTGCCAGCAGCACTGACGGACAGCTGGACGAGCAGTACTTC.

The rearrangement uses TRBV2 and TRBJ2-7, with TRBD1 as a possible D gene (6 bases). V was cut by 0 bases and J by 5 bases, with 11 bases left in between. Per germline, CDR1 SNHLY and CDR2 FYNNEI. The CDR3 consists of 14 residues. The CDR3 bases are TGTGCCAGCAGTGAAGCGGGGGCGAGGGACGAGCAGTACTTC. It translates to CASSEAGARDEQYF.

This chain connects TRBV19 to TRBJ1-6; the match to TRBD1 covers 8 bases. The junction had 4 bases not matched to a gene; V was cut back by 5 bases and J by 4 bases. Germline loops: CDR1 LNHDA, CDR2 SQIVND (reference sequence). The CDR3 is 15 residues long. The CDR3 DNA sequence: TGTGCCAGTAGTGGGCGGACAGGGTATAATTCACCCCTCCACTTT. This encodes CASSGRTGYNSPLHF.

The CDR3 DNA is TGTGCCAGCAGCCAAGGGGGACAGGGAGTGTTTGAGCAGTTCTTC. It translates to CASSQGGQGVFEQFF. The rearrangement uses TRBV14 and TRBJ2-1, with 9 positions matching TRBD1. The CDR3 length is 15 residues. The V gene's germline CDR1 is SGHDN and CDR2 FVKESK. V shed 1 base and J 9 bases; nucleotides not matched to a gene: 7.

The chain couples TRBV5-1 to TRBJ2-3; 10 bases match TRBD1. The CDR3 loop spans 18 amino acids. Germline assignment: CDR1 SGHRS and CDR2 YFSETQ. J lost 4 bases, V lost 4 bases, and 15 bases had no gene match. In nucleotides, the CDR3 is TGCGCCAGCAGCCTCGACCTATCCGGGACAGGGGTTCCAGATACGCAGTATTTT. Residues: CASSLDLSGTGVPDTQYF.

This clone was detected a few times. The chain recombines TRBV5-1 with TRBJ1-5; 11 bases align to TRBD1. V lost 4 bases and J lost 7; bases outside the gene matches: 10. The CDR3 runs to 16 residues. Germline V gene lookup returns CDR1 SGHRS and CDR2 YFSETQ. The CDR3 protein is CASSPDGQGAGQPQHF. In DNA form, the CDR3 reads TGCGCCAGCAGCCCGGATGGACAGGGGGCTGGGCAGCCCCAGCATTTT.

CDR3 sequence reads: CASSESASGTYEQYF. CDR3 nucleotide sequence: TGTGCCAGCAGTGAATCAGCTAGCGGGACTTACGAGCAGTACTTC. The chain has TRBV2 and TRBJ2-7; the match to TRBD2 covers 9 bases. V dropped 2 bases and J dropped 4; count of bases not matched to a gene: 6. The CDR3 contains 15 residues. The V gene's germline CDR1 is SNHLY and CDR2 FYNNEI. The entire variable domain, with the rest obtained from reference TRBV2 and TRBJ2-7, is as follows: EPEVTQTPSHQVTQMGQEVILRCVPISNHLYFYWYRQILGQKVEFLVSFYNNEISEKSEIFDDQFSVERPDGSNFTLKIRSTKLEDSAMYFCASSESASGTYEQYFGPGTRLTVT.

V and J are TRBV11-2 and TRBJ1-1; 7 bases line up with TRBD1. The CDR3 sequence is 14 residues long. J lost 5 bases, V lost 3 bases, and 6 bases had no gene match. Germline lookup yields CDR1 SGHAT and CDR2 FQNNGV. CDR3 nucleotide sequence: TGTGCCAGCAGCTTTCGACAGGGAATGACTGAAGCTTTCTTT. This gives the protein CASSFRQGMTEAFF.

In the case of this clone: Other nucleotide sequences in the sample specify the same CDR3. The V gene is TRBV28, the J gene TRBJ1-5, with D hard to call. Germline-derived CDR1 and CDR2 are MDHEN and SYDVKM. The CDR3 runs to 16 residues. The ends were cut back, 5 bases at V and 7 bases at J, with 21 bases in the middle. This chain's CDR3 is CASSPISGSGRQPQHF. The CDR3 nucleotides are TGTGCCAGCAGTCCAATCTCCGGGAGCGGGAGGCAGCCCCAGCATTTT.

The rearrangement uses TRBV18 and TRBJ1-1; 8 bases align to TRBD1. Trimming took 3 bases from V and 8 from J; bases not matched to a gene: 5. Per the germline V gene, CDR1 is KGHSH and CDR2 is LQKENI. This CDR3 is built from 13 residues. The CDR3 DNA is TGTGCCAGCTCACCTACCCGGGACAGGGAAGCTTTCTTT. Translating gives CASSPTRDREAFF. Looking up the rest from reference TRBV18 and TRBJ1-1 gives the full variable domain: NAGVMQNPRHLVRRRGQEARLRCSPMKGHSHVYWYRQLPEEGLKFMVYLQKENIIDESGMPKERFSAEFPKEGPSILRIQQVVRGDSAAYFCASSPTRDREAFFGQGTRLTVV.

This clone was seen just once. The chain has TRBV6-5 and TRBJ2-2; the match to TRBD1 covers 8 bases. This CDR3 comprises 14 residues. V dropped 6 bases and J dropped 7; count of bases not matched to a gene: 7. CDR1 is MNHEY, CDR2 SVGAGI, per germline. CDR3 nucleotides: TGTGCCAGCAGCTGGGGACAGGCGGTCGGGGAGCTGTTTTTT. Its translation is CASSWGQAVGELFF.

The chain joins TRBV5-1 to TRBJ2-5; 9 bases are a match to TRBD2. The end of the DNA is better explained by TRBJ2-7, so the J call may be wrong. The CDR3 length is 16 residues. Germline CDR1 SGHRS, CDR2 YFSETQ. The CDR3, as DNA: TGCGCCAGCAGCTTGGGTCCGGGACTAGCAACCTACGAGCAGTACTTC. It codes for CASSLGPGLATYEQYF.

This clone was counted only a few times. The chain links TRBV29-1 to TRBJ2-5, with D possibly TRBD1 on 5 matching bases. V was trimmed by 5 bases and J by 6 bases, leaving 13 bases between them. The CDR3 is 12 amino acids. CDR1 is SQVTM, CDR2 ANQGSEA, per germline. The CDR3 DNA sequence: TGCAGCGTTCTCACAGGTGGGAAGACCCAGTACTTC. Amino acid sequence: CSVLTGGKTQYF. The variable domain in full, with the rest retrieved from reference TRBV29-1 and TRBJ2-5, is SAVISQKPSRDICQRGTSLTIQCQVDSQVTMMFWYRQQPGQSLTLIATANQGSEATYESGFVIDKFPISRPNLTFSTLTVSNMSPEDSSIYLCSVLTGGKTQYFGPGTRLLVL.

With respect to this clone: The germline gene is not matched at one end of the junction; a read error may be the cause. V usage is TRBV19 and J usage is TRBJ1-5, with D possibly TRBD1 on 6 matching bases. Germline V gene sequence: CDR1 LNHDA, CDR2 SQIVND (reference sequence). This CDR3 spans 14 amino acids. This chain's CDR3 is CTSSAYRVDQPQHF. CDR3 coding DNA: TGTACCAGTAGTGCCTACAGGGTAGATCAGCCCCAGCATTTT.

The chain links TRBV28 to TRBJ2-5; TRBD2 aligns across 9 bases. The junction had 8 bases not matched to a gene; V was cut back by 2 bases and J by 4 bases. The germline CDR1 and CDR2 sequences are MDHEN and SYDVKM. This CDR3 spans 16 amino acids. CDR3 amino acids: CASSLAGGLGAETQYF. DNA of the CDR3: TGTGCCAGCAGTTTAGCGGGGGGGCTTGGTGCAGAGACCCAGTACTTC.

This clone appeared a few times. CDR3 sequence: CASSYQAGGEAYGYTF. The CDR3 DNA sequence: TGTGCCAGCAGCTATCAAGCAGGGGGCGAAGCCTATGGCTACACCTTC. The chain has TRBV5-5 and TRBJ1-2, with 8 bases that match TRBD1. CDR3 length: 16 residues. The germline gives CDR1 SGHKS, CDR2 YYEKEE (reference sequence). V shed 3 bases and J 4 bases; nucleotides not matched to a gene: 11.

A few counts support this clone. This chain uses TRBV6-5 with TRBJ1-1; the D gene is possibly TRBD1 (5 bases). V shed 0 bases and J shed 3 bases, with 14 bases lying between them. The germline CDR1 and CDR2 sequences are MNHEY and SVGAGI. This CDR3 spans 16 amino acids. CDR3 sequence (DNA): TGTGCCAGCAGTTACTCGAAGCGGGGGAGGGACACTGAAGCTTTCTTT. Amino acid sequence: CASSYSKRGRDTEAFF.

V usage is TRBV19 and J usage is TRBJ1-2; TRBD1 matches 7 bases. CDR3 size: 15 residues. Germline CDR1 LNHDA, CDR2 SQIVND (reference sequence). The ends lost 4 bases at V and 8 bases at J; junction bases unmatched: 13. The CDR3 DNA reads TGTGCCAGTAGTACCACCCCGTGGAGGGGGCTGGGCTACACCTTC. Protein: CASSTTPWRGLGYTF.

The J gene is TRBJ2-2, the V gene TRBV29-1; 8 nucleotides align to TRBD1. Trimming removed 3 bases from V and 7 bases from J; junction bases left unmatched: 10. The CDR3 consists of 15 residues. Germline-derived CDR1 and CDR2 are SQVTM and ANQGSEA. The CDR3 sequence is CSVEKGQGAVGELFF. The DNA of the CDR3 is TGCAGCGTTGAGAAAGGGCAGGGGGCAGTCGGGGAGCTGTTTTTT.